The clone carrying this T cell receptor beta chain has at least ten counts. What it binds is unknown. This CDR3 contains 14 residues. Germline assignment: CDR1 DFQATT and CDR2 SNEGSKA (reference sequence). The V end was cut by 0 bases, the J end by 11 bases, with 17 bases between. The sample comes from a study of CD8+CD57+ T cells in acquired aplastic anemia. About the study: Isolated CD4+ and CD8+ cells, once sorted, yielded DNA averaging approximately 3 ug. Study-wide results and limits: Patients had roughly 30 CD8+ CDR3 sequences in common with controls (the shared set). Patients did not significantly differ from controls in CD8+ Simpson's diversity.

The template used for profiling TCR beta VDJ and CDR3 was genomic DNA. TCRdb passed the reads through MiXCR, listing each CDR3 protein once. The table lists approximately 470,000 distinct CDR3 sequences, approximately 33% of them singletons, with roughly 0.89% in the top ten. Patients chosen for sequencing had shown CD8+CD57+ cell expansion by flow cytometry. Severe acquired aplastic anemia affected all patients. This sequence originates from a human donor with aplastic anemia. Sequenced: sorted CD4+, CD8+, or CD8+CD57+ T cells (not recorded which) from PBMCs. The chain joins TRBV20-1 to TRBJ2-1; no firm D call. Written as DNA, the CDR3 is TGCAGTGCTAGAGATCCCACCCTAGGGCCGAAGCAGTTCTTC. It codes for CSARDPTLGPKQFF.